This T cell receptor (beta chain) is drawn from a study of blood T cell repertoires in COVID-19. Across the study: Samples representing acute and convalescent COVID-19 were sourced from the United States, Italy and Spain.

V lost 4 bases to trimming and J lost 4 bases; unmatched junction nucleotides: 9. Germline CDR1 reads SGHRS; CDR2 reads YFSETQ. This CDR3 has 17 amino acids. Sequencing was performed with immunoSEQ multiplex PCR; in TCRdb, only in-frame clones are kept and a portion is missing. The data hold roughly 150,000 clones, with about 83% observed a single time. The source of this sequence is a man in his sixties with acute or convalescent COVID-19. The V call is TRBV5-1, the J call TRBJ2-2; 11 bases map to TRBD2. The sequencing sample was made of peripheral blood. The CDR3 loop is CASSRLAGGQGTGELFF. CDR3 in DNA: TGCGCCAGCAGCAGGCTAGCGGGGGGCCAGGGCACCGGGGAGCTGTTTTTT.